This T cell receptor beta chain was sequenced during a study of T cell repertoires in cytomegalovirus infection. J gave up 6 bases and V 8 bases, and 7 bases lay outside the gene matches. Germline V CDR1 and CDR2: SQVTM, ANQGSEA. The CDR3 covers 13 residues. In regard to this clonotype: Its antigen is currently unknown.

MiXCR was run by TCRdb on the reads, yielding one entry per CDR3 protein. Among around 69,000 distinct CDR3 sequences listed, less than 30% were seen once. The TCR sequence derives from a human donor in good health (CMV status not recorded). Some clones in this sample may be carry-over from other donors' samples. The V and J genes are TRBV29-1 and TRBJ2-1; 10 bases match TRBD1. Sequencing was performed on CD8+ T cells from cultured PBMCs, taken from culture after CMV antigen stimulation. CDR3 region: CSIHRTGGNEQFF. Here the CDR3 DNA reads TGCAGCATCCACCGGACAGGGGGCAATGAGCAGTTCTTC.